This T cell receptor (beta chain) comes out of a study of OX40 agonist ivuxolimab in advanced cancers. In the study overall: An anti-OX40 (CD134) antibody with agonistic activity, ivuxolimab, was administered to patients. The study enrolled dose-escalation patients with hepatocellular carcinoma, melanoma, renal cell or head and neck cancer.

Profiling relied on immunoSEQ multiplex PCR, and the TCRdb table lists in-frame clones only, not all of them. The table shows about 45,000 clones, with 80% to 90% occurring only once. The ends lost 3 bases at V and 5 bases at J; junction bases unmatched: 5. CDR3 length equals 14 residues. CDR1 is LNHDA, CDR2 SQIVND, per germline (reference sequence). The sample consisted of CD4+ or CD8+ T cells sorted from blood, taken in a trial of the OX40 agonist ivuxolimab. This chain links TRBV19 with TRBJ2-7, with 9 nucleotides matching TRBD2. This TCR was recovered from an adult with an advanced solid tumor such as melanoma, head and neck, liver or kidney cancer. The CDR3 protein is CASSILAGSDEQYF. The CDR3 nucleotides are TGTGCCAGTAGTATCCTAGCGGGATCAGACGAGCAGTACTTC.